Sequencing of this T cell receptor beta chain was carried out in a study of blood T cell repertoires in COVID-19. Study details: PBMCs, B-cell-depleted T cells, or T cells were the source of the cDNA or gDNA that made up the material.

Sequencing used immunoSEQ multiplex PCR; TCRdb keeps in-frame clones, though not all of them. The sample contains about 220,000 clones, roughly 87% of which appear only once. Per the germline V gene, CDR1 is SGHVS and CDR2 is FQNEAQ. This CDR3 has 15 residues. With V trimmed by 1 base and J by 6 bases, 1 base remained unmatched. This sequence joins TRBV7-8 and TRBJ1-6, with 9 bases that match TRBD1. This TCR derives from a man aged 40-49 years with active or convalescent COVID-19. Sequencing was carried out using peripheral blood. CDR3 loop: CASSLEDRGNSPLHF. For the CDR3, the DNA is TGTGCCAGCAGCTTAGAGGACAGGGGTAATTCACCCCTCCACTTT.